These T cell receptor beta chains were read from a single sample in a study of blood T cell repertoires in COVID-19. Data came from immunoSEQ multiplex PCR; TCRdb stores just in-frame clones and leaves some out. The table records tens of thousands of clones, approximately 82% of them present only once. Sequenced: peripheral blood. These receptors were taken from a woman at least 80 years old with acute or convalescent COVID-19. Each CDR3 is given with its conserved first and last residue. The order of the fields is D gene, V gene, J gene, clone size, CDR3 DNA, CDR3 protein. A D gene is named only where the DNA matches it firmly. A clone size is listed for some rows: how often the clone was seen (once, few, many), or a class if it is expanded.

d_gene: -; v_gene: TRBV19; j_gene: TRBJ1-6; abundance: few; CDR3nt: TGTGCCAGTAGTATCCCATTACCCCGCAGTTCCTATAATTCACCCCTCCACTTT; CDR3aa: CASSIPLPRSSYNSPLHF
d_gene: TRBD1; v_gene: TRBV10-2; j_gene: TRBJ1-6; abundance: -; CDR3nt: TGCGCCAGCGGCGGGACAGGGAATTCACCCCTCCACTTT; CDR3aa: CASGGTGNSPLHF
d_gene: TRBD1; v_gene: TRBV28; j_gene: TRBJ1-4; abundance: -; CDR3nt: TGTGCCAGCAGTCCATCGACCGGGACAGGTTACGAAAAACTGTTTTTT; CDR3aa: CASSPSTGTGYEKLFF
d_gene: -; v_gene: TRBV5-1; j_gene: TRBJ2-7; abundance: -; CDR3nt: TGCGCCAGCAGCTACGCGGAGGGGTACGAGCAGTACTTC; CDR3aa: CASSYAEGYEQYF
d_gene: TRBD1; v_gene: TRBV28; j_gene: TRBJ2-7; abundance: -; CDR3nt: TGTGCCAGCAGGATAACAGGGGCCTCTGCCTACGAGCAGTACTTC; CDR3aa: CASRITGASAYEQYF
d_gene: TRBD1; v_gene: TRBV5-6; j_gene: TRBJ2-2; abundance: -; CDR3nt: TGTGCCAGCAGCTCGTTGGGATCCGGGACAGGGGCGACCGGGGAGCTGTTTTTT; CDR3aa: CASSSLGSGTGATGELFF
d_gene: -; v_gene: TRBV5-1; j_gene: TRBJ1-6; abundance: once; CDR3nt: TGCGCCAGCAGTCCCTCAGGTATTTCACCCCTCCACTTT; CDR3aa: CASSPSGISPLHF
d_gene: -; v_gene: TRBV2; j_gene: TRBJ1-2; abundance: -; CDR3nt: TGTGCCAGCAGTGAAGACCGGACTAGAGCTAACTATGGCTACACCTTC; CDR3aa: CASSEDRTRANYGYTF
d_gene: -; v_gene: TRBV11-3; j_gene: TRBJ1-1; abundance: -; CDR3nt: TGTGCCAGCAGCTCGGGGCGGGAGTATTCTGAAGCTTTCTTT; CDR3aa: CASSSGREYSEAFF
d_gene: -; v_gene: TRBV27; j_gene: TRBJ1-3; abundance: -; CDR3nt: TGTGCCAGCAGTTTAGGGGGGGTAAACTCTGGAAACACCATATATTTT; CDR3aa: CASSLGGVNSGNTIYF
d_gene: -; v_gene: TRBV21-1; j_gene: TRBJ1-1; abundance: once; CDR3nt: TGTGCCAGCAGCAAACGCGGGGACGAGAACACTGAAGCTTTCTTT; CDR3aa: CASSKRGDENTEAFF
d_gene: TRBD2; v_gene: TRBV3-1/TRBV3-2; j_gene: TRBJ2-6; abundance: -; CDR3nt: TGTGCCAGCAGCCAAGACTTCGGGAGGGGCTCCGAGGCCAACGTCCTGACTTTC; CDR3aa: CASSQDFGRGSEANVLTF
d_gene: -; v_gene: TRBV23-1; j_gene: TRBJ1-1; abundance: -; CDR3nt: TGCGCCAGCCCCGGACTTCAGCACACTGAAGCTTTCTTT; CDR3aa: CASPGLQHTEAFF
d_gene: TRBD1; v_gene: TRBV27; j_gene: TRBJ1-5; abundance: once; CDR3nt: TGTGCCAGCAGCAGGGGGACAGGAAGGAATCAGCCCCAGCATTTT; CDR3aa: CASSRGTGRNQPQHF
d_gene: -; v_gene: TRBV28; j_gene: TRBJ1-6; abundance: -; CDR3nt: TGTGCCAGCAGTTCAGATCATAATTCACCCCTCCACTTT; CDR3aa: CASSSDHNSPLHF
d_gene: -; v_gene: TRBV6-5; j_gene: TRBJ2-7; abundance: -; CDR3nt: TGTGCCAGCAGTAGCCCCTACGAGCAGTACTTC; CDR3aa: CASSSPYEQYF
d_gene: -; v_gene: TRBV11-2; j_gene: TRBJ2-5; abundance: -; CDR3nt: TGTGCCAGCAGTTCCCGCCGGACAGTACAAGAGACCCAGTACTTC; CDR3aa: CASSSRRTVQETQYF
d_gene: TRBD2; v_gene: TRBV7-2; j_gene: TRBJ2-2; abundance: -; CDR3nt: TGTGCCAGCAGCTTTGGACTAGCGGTAAACACCGGGGAGCTGTTTTTT; CDR3aa: CASSFGLAVNTGELFF
d_gene: -; v_gene: TRBV6-5; j_gene: TRBJ1-1; abundance: -; CDR3nt: TGTGCCAGCAACTGGGCGGGGGAGAACACTGAAGCTTTCTTT; CDR3aa: CASNWAGENTEAFF
d_gene: TRBD2; v_gene: TRBV27; j_gene: TRBJ2-5; abundance: -; CDR3nt: TGTGCCAGCAGAAGTAGCGGGAGGGTATCCAAGACCCAGTACTTC; CDR3aa: CASRSSGRVSKTQYF
d_gene: TRBD1; v_gene: TRBV3-1/TRBV3-2; j_gene: TRBJ2-3; abundance: once; CDR3nt: TGTGCCAGCAGCCACTTGAGACAGGGGCGCACAGATACGCAGTATTTT; CDR3aa: CASSHLRQGRTDTQYF
d_gene: TRBD2; v_gene: TRBV5-1; j_gene: TRBJ2-5; abundance: -; CDR3nt: TGCGCCAGCAGCTTGGGCCTAGCGGGTCGAGATGTTTGGGAGACCCAGTACTTC; CDR3aa: CASSLGLAGRDVWETQYF
d_gene: -; v_gene: TRBV29-1; j_gene: TRBJ1-1; abundance: few; CDR3nt: TGCAGCGTTCCACGGGGTGTGAACACTGAAGCTTTCTTT; CDR3aa: CSVPRGVNTEAFF
d_gene: TRBD1; v_gene: TRBV15; j_gene: TRBJ2-7; abundance: -; CDR3nt: TGTGCCACCAGCGACAGGGGGTTCTACGAGCAGTACTTC; CDR3aa: CATSDRGFYEQYF